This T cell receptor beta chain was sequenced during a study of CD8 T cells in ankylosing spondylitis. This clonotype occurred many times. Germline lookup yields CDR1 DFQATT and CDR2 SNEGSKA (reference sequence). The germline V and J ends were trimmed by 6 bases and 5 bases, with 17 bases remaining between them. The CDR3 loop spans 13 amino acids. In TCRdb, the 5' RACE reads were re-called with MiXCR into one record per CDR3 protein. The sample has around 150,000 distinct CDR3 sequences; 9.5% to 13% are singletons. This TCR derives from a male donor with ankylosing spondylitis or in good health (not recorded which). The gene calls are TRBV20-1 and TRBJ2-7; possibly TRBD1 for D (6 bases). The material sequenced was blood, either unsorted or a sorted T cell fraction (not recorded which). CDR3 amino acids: CSANIQGLHEQYF. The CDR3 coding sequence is TGCAGTGCAAACATACAGGGTCTCCACGAGCAGTACTTC.